In its sample, the clone carrying this T cell receptor (beta chain) was seen many times. One entry per CDR3 protein results from TCRdb running MiXCR on the 5' RACE reads. The profile shows over 300,000 distinct CDR3 sequences, about 3.5% of them singletons. These data originate in a study of T cells after yellow fever vaccination. The V gene end was trimmed by 2 bases and the J gene end by 6 bases; junction bases not matched to a gene: 4. The germline V gene encodes CDR1 SGHTS and CDR2 YDEGEE. The CDR3 totals 14 residues. The sequence was obtained from a man aged 18 to 30 who received the YFV17D yellow fever vaccine. V gene TRBV5-8 combines with J gene TRBJ2-3; 9 nucleotides align to TRBD1. Sequenced material: PBMCs, taken on the day of the yellow fever booster vaccination. The CDR3: CASSFGQGPDTQYF. The CDR3 DNA sequence: TGTGCCAGCAGCTTCGGACAGGGGCCCGATACGCAGTATTTT. Filled out from reference TRBV5-8 and TRBJ2-3, the complete variable domain reads EAGVTQSPTHLIKTRGQQATLRCSPISGHTSVYWYQQALGLGLQFLLWYDEGEERNRGNFPPRFSGRQFPNYSSELNVNALELEDSALYLCASSFGQGPDTQYFGPGTRLTVL.